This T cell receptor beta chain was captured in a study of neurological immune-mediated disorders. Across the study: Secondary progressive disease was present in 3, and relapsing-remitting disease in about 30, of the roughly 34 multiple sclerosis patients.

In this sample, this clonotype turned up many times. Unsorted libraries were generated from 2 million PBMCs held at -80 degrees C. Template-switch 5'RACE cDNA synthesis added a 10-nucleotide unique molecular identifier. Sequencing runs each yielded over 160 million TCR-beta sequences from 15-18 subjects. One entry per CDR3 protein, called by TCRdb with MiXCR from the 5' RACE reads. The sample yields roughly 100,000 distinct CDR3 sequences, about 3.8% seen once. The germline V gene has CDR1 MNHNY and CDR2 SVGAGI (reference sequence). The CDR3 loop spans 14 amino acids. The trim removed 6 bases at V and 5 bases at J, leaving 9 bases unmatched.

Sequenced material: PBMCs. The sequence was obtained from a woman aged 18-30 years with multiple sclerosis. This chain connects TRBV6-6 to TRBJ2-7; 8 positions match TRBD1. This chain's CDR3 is CASRPDRGRNEQYF. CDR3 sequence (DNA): TGTGCCAGCAGACCCGACAGGGGACGGAACGAGCAGTACTTC.